The rows below give T cell receptor beta chains drawn from one sample of a study of blood T cell repertoires in COVID-19. Sequencing used immunoSEQ multiplex PCR; TCRdb keeps in-frame clones, though not all of them. Here the sample spans about 160,000 clones, approximately 80% being singletons. The sequencing input was peripheral blood. These receptors came from a woman aged 80 or older with acute or convalescent COVID-19. CDR3s include the opening cysteine and the closing phenylalanine or tryptophan. The order of the fields is V gene, J gene, D gene, clone size, CDR3 DNA, CDR3 protein. D genes are given only for firm matches. Where a row states a size, it is once, few, many or the class of an expanded clone; other rows omit it.

>TRBV19|TRBJ1-2|.|.
TGTGCCAGTAGTGGCCTCCCTAGTAACTATGGCTACACCTTC
CASSGLPSNYGYTF
>TRBV5-1|TRBJ2-2|TRBD2|.
TGCGCCAGCAGCTTGTTGGTAGCGGGGAACACCGGGGAGCTGTTTTTT
CASSLLVAGNTGELFF
>TRBV7-9|TRBJ1-1|.|.
TGTGCCAGCAGCCACACAGGGTACAACACTGAAGCTTTCTTT
CASSHTGYNTEAFF
>TRBV2|TRBJ2-1|.|once
TGTGCCAGCAGAGAGGACTACAATGAGCAGTTCTTC
CASREDYNEQFF
>TRBV30|TRBJ1-3|TRBD1|.
TGTGCCTGGAGTATGGGACAGGGTTACTCTGGAAACACCATATATTTT
CAWSMGQGYSGNTIYF
>TRBV6-1|TRBJ2-1|.|.
TGTGCCAGCAGTGAGTCAGGGGAGGGGTACAATGAGCAGTTCTTC
CASSESGEGYNEQFF
>TRBV6-6|TRBJ1-3|.|.
TGTGCCACCGGTCCAGGAAACACCATATATTTT
CATGPGNTIYF
>TRBV12-3/TRBV12-4|TRBJ1-1|.|.
TGTGCCAGCAGTTTATTGGGGCTTGAGGCTTTCTTT
CASSLLGLEAFF
>TRBV6-5|TRBJ1-1|.|.
TGTGCCAGCAGCTCCTGGGGCGGGGGCACTGAAGCTTTCTTT
CASSSWGGGTEAFF
>TRBV24-1|TRBJ2-7|.|.
TGTGCCACCAGTATTGGCTCGCGAGGCGAGCAGTACTTC
CATSIGSRGEQYF
>TRBV6-5|TRBJ2-1|.|.
TGTGCCTGCACAGGAACGTACAATGAGCAGTTCTTC
CACTGTYNEQFF
>TRBV5-4|TRBJ1-1|TRBD1|.
TGTGCCAGCAGCACAGGGACAGAAATGAACACTGAAGCTTTCTTT
CASSTGTEMNTEAFF
>TRBV20-1|TRBJ2-7|.|once
TGCAGTGCTAGTGCGCCGGGGACCTACGAGCAGTACTTC
CSASAPGTYEQYF
>TRBV7-2|TRBJ1-5|.|.
TGTGCCAGCAGCTTCATTGGGAGCAGCAATCAGCCCCAGCATTTT
CASSFIGSSNQPQHF
>TRBV7-2|TRBJ1-2|TRBD1|.
TGTGCCAGCAGCCCTCGGACAGGGGCTGGCTATGGCTACACCTTC
CASSPRTGAGYGYTF
>TRBV5-1|TRBJ2-7|TRBD2|.
TGCGCCAGCAGCCCGGGACTACTCCCCTACGAGCAGTACTTC
CASSPGLLPYEQYF
>TRBV27|TRBJ2-3|TRBD2|.
TGTGCCAGCAGTCCTAGTAGCGGGGAGTGGACAGATACGCAGTATTTT
CASSPSSGEWTDTQYF
>TRBV6-5|TRBJ1-6|TRBD1|.
TGTGCCAGCGGGGGACAGGCTTTAATTGGTTCACCCCTCCACTTT
CASGGQALIGSPLHF
>TRBV4-1|TRBJ1-5|.|.
TGCGCCAGCAGCCAATGGGAGTTGGATCAGCCCCAGCATTTT
CASSQWELDQPQHF
>TRBV12-3/TRBV12-4|TRBJ1-1|.|.
TGTGCCAGCAGTTCCGGCCTCACACGGGGAGCTTTCTTT
CASSSGLTRGAFF
>TRBV7-8|TRBJ2-3|TRBD2|.
TGTGCCAGCAGCCCAGGACTAGCGGGAGGGCCTGATACGCAGTATTTT
CASSPGLAGGPDTQYF
>TRBV7-9|TRBJ1-2|.|.
TGTGCCAGCAGCTCTAAAATCTATGGCTACACCTTC
CASSSKIYGYTF
>TRBV3-1/TRBV3-2|TRBJ1-1|.|.
TGTGCCAGCAGCCGAGGCGTGGGAGACACTGAAGCTTTCTTT
CASSRGVGDTEAFF
>TRBV4-3|TRBJ1-2|.|.
TGCGCCAGCAGCCAAGGTCGGGGGTCCCGTAACTATGGCTACACCTTC
CASSQGRGSRNYGYTF